These T cell receptor beta chains were read from a single sample in a study of long-term antiretroviral therapy in people with HIV. Method: immunoSEQ multiplex PCR; TCRdb's copy keeps in-frame clones and lacks some. The sample consists of 19,000 or so clones, about three quarters of them appearing once. The sequences come from unsorted PBMCs, collected at the start of antiretroviral therapy, before treatment. The receptors stem from a woman aged 40 to 49 with HIV. Each CDR3 is given with its conserved first and last residue. Each record gives: clone size, V gene, J gene, D gene, CDR3 protein, CDR3 DNA. D genes are given only for firm matches. Size tells how often a clone was seen (once, few, many) or the class of an expanded clone, and some rows leave it out.

clone_size: NA; v_call: TRBV10-3; j_call: TRBJ1-1; d_call: NA; cdr3_aa: CAISGVINTEAFF; cdr3_nt: TGTGCCATCAGTGGGGTCATTAACACTGAAGCTTTCTTT
clone_size: NA; v_call: TRBV7-8; j_call: TRBJ2-3; d_call: TRBD2; cdr3_aa: CASSGERGLTDTQYF; cdr3_nt: TGTGCCAGCAGCGGAGAGCGGGGACTCACAGATACGCAGTATTTT
clone_size: NA; v_call: TRBV30; j_call: TRBJ2-5; d_call: TRBD1; cdr3_aa: CAWSGTGGGETQYF; cdr3_nt: TGTGCCTGGAGTGGGACAGGGGGGGGTGAGACCCAGTACTTC
clone_size: NA; v_call: TRBV2; j_call: TRBJ1-5; d_call: NA; cdr3_aa: CASQMMTNQPQHF; cdr3_nt: TGTGCCAGCCAGATGATGACCAATCAGCCCCAGCATTTT
clone_size: NA; v_call: TRBV7-9; j_call: TRBJ2-7; d_call: TRBD1; cdr3_aa: CASSPRDRVREQYF; cdr3_nt: TGTGCCAGCAGCCCCCGGGACAGGGTACGCGAGCAGTACTTC
clone_size: NA; v_call: TRBV9; j_call: TRBJ1-6; d_call: NA; cdr3_aa: CASSVEIQGNSPLHF; cdr3_nt: TGTGCCAGCAGCGTAGAAATCCAGGGTAATTCACCCCTCCACTTT
clone_size: NA; v_call: TRBV6-6; j_call: TRBJ1-6; d_call: TRBD1; cdr3_aa: CASSQTGDPLNLHF; cdr3_nt: TGTGCCAGCAGCCAAACAGGGGACCCCCTGAACCTCCACTTT
clone_size: NA; v_call: TRBV28; j_call: TRBJ2-3; d_call: TRBD2; cdr3_aa: CASAHRLAGSRTQYF; cdr3_nt: TGTGCCAGCGCCCACCGACTAGCGGGGAGCAGGACGCAGTATTTT
clone_size: medium-sized; v_call: TRBV9; j_call: TRBJ1-5; d_call: TRBD1; cdr3_aa: CASSPRDRDNQPQHF; cdr3_nt: TGTGCCAGCAGCCCCCGGGACAGAGACAATCAGCCCCAGCATTTT
clone_size: NA; v_call: TRBV9; j_call: TRBJ2-3; d_call: TRBD1; cdr3_aa: CASSNGQGSTDTQYF; cdr3_nt: TGTGCCAGCAGCAACGGACAGGGAAGCACAGATACGCAGTATTTT
clone_size: once; v_call: TRBV5-4; j_call: TRBJ2-5; d_call: NA; cdr3_aa: CASSLDRQETQYF; cdr3_nt: TGTGCCAGCAGCTTGGATAGGCAAGAGACCCAGTACTTC
clone_size: NA; v_call: TRBV5-4; j_call: TRBJ2-1; d_call: TRBD2; cdr3_aa: CASSPSVAGGSNEQFF; cdr3_nt: TGTGCCAGCAGCCCTTCAGTAGCGGGGGGTAGCAATGAGCAGTTCTTC
clone_size: NA; v_call: TRBV28; j_call: TRBJ1-4; d_call: NA; cdr3_aa: CASSDSYEKLFF; cdr3_nt: TGTGCCAGCAGTGACAGCTATGAAAAACTGTTTTTT
clone_size: once; v_call: TRBV28; j_call: TRBJ1-5; d_call: NA; cdr3_aa: CASRGVGVGNQPQHF; cdr3_nt: TGTGCCAGCAGGGGGGTGGGAGTAGGCAATCAGCCCCAGCATTTT
clone_size: NA; v_call: TRBV6-5; j_call: TRBJ2-7; d_call: TRBD1; cdr3_aa: CASSYAGQGAYEQYF; cdr3_nt: TGTGCCAGCAGTTACGCGGGACAGGGCGCCTACGAGCAGTACTTC
clone_size: NA; v_call: TRBV5-6; j_call: TRBJ2-3; d_call: TRBD1; cdr3_aa: CASGETGDSTDTQYF; cdr3_nt: TGTGCCAGCGGAGAGACAGGGGATAGCACAGATACGCAGTATTTT
clone_size: NA; v_call: TRBV5-1; j_call: TRBJ2-7; d_call: NA; cdr3_aa: CASSLGRGNEQYF; cdr3_nt: TGCGCCAGCAGCTTGGGGCGCGGTAACGAGCAGTACTTC
clone_size: once; v_call: TRBV6-5; j_call: TRBJ2-7; d_call: NA; cdr3_aa: CASKRTGSGEQYF; cdr3_nt: TGTGCCAGCAAGAGAACAGGGTCTGGCGAGCAGTACTTC
clone_size: NA; v_call: TRBV6-6; j_call: TRBJ1-1; d_call: TRBD1; cdr3_aa: CASSSLDRGLNTEAFF; cdr3_nt: TGTGCCAGCAGTTCTCTTGACAGGGGCCTAAACACTGAAGCTTTCTTT
clone_size: NA; v_call: TRBV2; j_call: TRBJ1-2; d_call: NA; cdr3_aa: CASKESNYGYTF; cdr3_nt: TGTGCCAGCAAGGAGAGTAACTATGGCTACACCTTC
clone_size: NA; v_call: TRBV4-1; j_call: TRBJ1-2; d_call: NA; cdr3_aa: CASSQAPRTREYGYTF; cdr3_nt: TGCGCCAGCAGCCAAGCCCCCCGGACCAGGGAATATGGCTACACCTTC
clone_size: NA; v_call: TRBV28; j_call: TRBJ1-5; d_call: NA; cdr3_aa: CASSPWVGNQPQHF; cdr3_nt: TGTGCCAGCAGCCCCTGGGTGGGCAATCAGCCCCAGCATTTT
clone_size: NA; v_call: TRBV4-3; j_call: TRBJ1-2; d_call: NA; cdr3_aa: CASSQVRAAYGYTF; cdr3_nt: TGCGCCAGCAGCCAAGTCAGGGCCGCCTATGGCTACACCTTC
clone_size: NA; v_call: TRBV6-1; j_call: TRBJ2-2; d_call: NA; cdr3_aa: CASSAQGRGELFF; cdr3_nt: TGTGCCAGCAGTGCACAGGGAAGGGGGGAGCTGTTTTTT
clone_size: NA; v_call: TRBV7-2; j_call: TRBJ2-7; d_call: NA; cdr3_aa: CASSLERGSLREQYF; cdr3_nt: TGTGCCAGCAGCTTAGAACGGGGGTCGTTACGCGAGCAGTACTTC
clone_size: NA; v_call: TRBV23-1; j_call: TRBJ1-2; d_call: TRBD1; cdr3_aa: CASSLGRTGYSNGYTF; cdr3_nt: TGCGCCAGCAGTCTAGGGAGGACAGGGTATTCGAATGGCTACACCTTC
clone_size: NA; v_call: TRBV27; j_call: TRBJ2-3; d_call: TRBD1; cdr3_aa: CASSPGTERDTQYF; cdr3_nt: TGTGCCAGCAGTCCCGGGACAGAAAGAGATACGCAGTATTTT
clone_size: NA; v_call: TRBV10-3; j_call: TRBJ2-6; d_call: NA; cdr3_aa: CAISSQVNVLTF; cdr3_nt: TGTGCCATCAGCTCCCAGGTCAACGTCCTGACTTTC
clone_size: NA; v_call: TRBV7-9; j_call: TRBJ2-5; d_call: NA; cdr3_aa: CASSPLEGETQYF; cdr3_nt: TGTGCCAGCAGCCCCTTAGAGGGCGAGACCCAGTACTTC
clone_size: NA; v_call: TRBV5-6; j_call: TRBJ1-2; d_call: NA; cdr3_aa: CASSFDTLPYGYTF; cdr3_nt: TGTGCCAGCAGCTTCGACACCCTGCCCTATGGCTACACCTTC
clone_size: NA; v_call: TRBV5-1; j_call: TRBJ1-4; d_call: NA; cdr3_aa: CASSLGTNNEKLFF; cdr3_nt: TGCGCCAGCAGCTTGGGGACCAATAATGAAAAACTGTTTTTT
clone_size: once; v_call: TRBV4-3; j_call: TRBJ1-1; d_call: NA; cdr3_aa: CASSQDLRGTEAFF; cdr3_nt: TGCGCCAGCAGCCAAGATCTCAGGGGTACTGAAGCTTTCTTT
clone_size: NA; v_call: TRBV7-9; j_call: TRBJ2-3; d_call: NA; cdr3_aa: CASSFDSSPDTQYF; cdr3_nt: TGTGCCAGCAGTTTCGATTCTAGCCCAGATACGCAGTATTTT
clone_size: NA; v_call: TRBV27; j_call: TRBJ1-4; d_call: NA; cdr3_aa: CASKGVGRATNEKLFF; cdr3_nt: TGTGCCAGCAAGGGGGTGGGGCGGGCAACTAATGAAAAACTGTTTTTT
clone_size: NA; v_call: TRBV4-1; j_call: TRBJ2-5; d_call: TRBD2; cdr3_aa: CASSLGLVGETQYF; cdr3_nt: TGCGCCAGCAGCCTTGGACTAGTTGGAGAGACCCAGTACTTC
clone_size: NA; v_call: TRBV18; j_call: TRBJ1-1; d_call: TRBD1; cdr3_aa: CASSPPPGGMGTEAFF; cdr3_nt: TGTGCCAGCTCACCACCTCCAGGGGGCATGGGGACTGAAGCTTTCTTT